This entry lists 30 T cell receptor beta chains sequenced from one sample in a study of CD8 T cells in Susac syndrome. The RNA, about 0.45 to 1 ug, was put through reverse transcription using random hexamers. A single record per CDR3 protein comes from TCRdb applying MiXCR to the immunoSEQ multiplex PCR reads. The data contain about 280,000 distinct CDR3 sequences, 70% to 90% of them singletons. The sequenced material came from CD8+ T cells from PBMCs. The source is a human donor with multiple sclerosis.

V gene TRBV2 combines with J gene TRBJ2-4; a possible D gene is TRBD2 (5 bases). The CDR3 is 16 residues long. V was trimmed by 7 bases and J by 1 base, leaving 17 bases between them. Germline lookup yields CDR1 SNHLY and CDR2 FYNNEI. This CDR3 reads CASTSLGEGAKNIQYF. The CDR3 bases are TGTGCCAGCACATCTCTCGGGGAAGGGGCCAAAAACATTCAGTACTTC.

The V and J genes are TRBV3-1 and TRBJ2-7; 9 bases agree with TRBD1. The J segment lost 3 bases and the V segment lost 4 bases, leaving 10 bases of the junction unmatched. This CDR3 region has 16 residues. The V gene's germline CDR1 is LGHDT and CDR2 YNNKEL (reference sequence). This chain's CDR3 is CASSPNGGQGDYEQYF. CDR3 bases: TGTGCCAGCAGCCCCAATGGGGGACAGGGAGACTACGAGCAGTACTTC.

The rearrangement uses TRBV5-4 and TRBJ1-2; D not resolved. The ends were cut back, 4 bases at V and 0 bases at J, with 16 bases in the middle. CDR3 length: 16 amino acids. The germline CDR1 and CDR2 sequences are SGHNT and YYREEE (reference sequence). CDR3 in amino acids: CASSGPKGPPNYGYTF. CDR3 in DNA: TGTGCCAGCAGCGGACCTAAGGGCCCACCTAACTATGGCTACACCTTC.

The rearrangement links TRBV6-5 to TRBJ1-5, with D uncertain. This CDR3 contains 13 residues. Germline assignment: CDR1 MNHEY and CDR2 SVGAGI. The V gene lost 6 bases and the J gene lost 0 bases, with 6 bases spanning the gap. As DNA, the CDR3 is TGTGCCAGCAGCGAGGGTAGCAATCAGCCCCAGCATTTT. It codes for CASSEGSNQPQHF.

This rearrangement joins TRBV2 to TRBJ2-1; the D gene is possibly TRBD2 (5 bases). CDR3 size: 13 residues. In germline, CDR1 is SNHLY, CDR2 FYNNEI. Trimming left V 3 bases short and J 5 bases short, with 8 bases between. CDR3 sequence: CASSDWGDNEQFF. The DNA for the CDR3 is TGTGCCAGCAGTGATTGGGGAGACAATGAGCAGTTCTTC.

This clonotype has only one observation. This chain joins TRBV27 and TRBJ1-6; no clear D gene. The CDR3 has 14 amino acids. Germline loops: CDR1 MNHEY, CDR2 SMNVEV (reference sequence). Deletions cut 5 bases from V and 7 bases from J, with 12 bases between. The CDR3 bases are TGTGCCAGCAGTCTCGGACCCCCAAATTCACCCCTCCACTTT. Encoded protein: CASSLGPPNSPLHF.

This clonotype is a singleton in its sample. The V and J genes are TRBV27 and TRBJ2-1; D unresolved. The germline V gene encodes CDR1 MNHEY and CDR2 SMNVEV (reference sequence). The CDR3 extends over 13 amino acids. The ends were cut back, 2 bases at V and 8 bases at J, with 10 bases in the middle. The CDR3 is CASSLLPLDEQFF. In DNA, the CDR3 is TGTGCCAGCAGTTTACTTCCGTTGGATGAGCAGTTCTTC.

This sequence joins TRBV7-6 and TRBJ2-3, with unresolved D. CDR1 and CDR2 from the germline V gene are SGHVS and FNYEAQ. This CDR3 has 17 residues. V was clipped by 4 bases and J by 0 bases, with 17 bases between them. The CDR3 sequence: CASSSSTAAYSTDTQYF. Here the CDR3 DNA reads TGTGCCAGCAGCTCAAGCACAGCAGCCTACAGCACAGATACGCAGTATTTT.

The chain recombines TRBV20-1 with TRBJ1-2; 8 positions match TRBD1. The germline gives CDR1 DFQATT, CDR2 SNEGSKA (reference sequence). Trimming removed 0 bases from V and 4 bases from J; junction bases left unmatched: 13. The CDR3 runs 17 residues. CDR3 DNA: TGCAGTGCTAGAGATAGCGGGACAGGCCTCCCGGGCTATGGCTACACCTTC. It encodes CSARDSGTGLPGYGYTF.

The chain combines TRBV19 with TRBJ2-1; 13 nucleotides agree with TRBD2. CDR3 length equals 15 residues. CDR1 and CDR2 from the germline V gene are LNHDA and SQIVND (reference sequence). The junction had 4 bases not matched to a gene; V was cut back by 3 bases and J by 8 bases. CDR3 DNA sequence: TGTGCCAGTAGTATGAGGACTAGCGGGAGCGATGAGCAGTTCTTC. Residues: CASSMRTSGSDEQFF. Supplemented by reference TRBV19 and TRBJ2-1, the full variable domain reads DGGITQSPKYLFRKEGQNVTLSCEQNLNHDAMYWYRQDPGQGLRLIYYSQIVNDFQKGDIAEGYSVSREKKESFPLTVTSAQKNPTAFYLCASSMRTSGSDEQFFGPGTRLTVL.

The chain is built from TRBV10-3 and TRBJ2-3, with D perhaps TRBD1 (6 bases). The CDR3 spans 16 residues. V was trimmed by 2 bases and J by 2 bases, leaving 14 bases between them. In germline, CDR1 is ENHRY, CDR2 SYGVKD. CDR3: CAISEPEGETTDTQYF. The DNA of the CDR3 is TGTGCCATCAGTGAGCCCGAGGGGGAAACCACAGATACGCAGTATTTT.

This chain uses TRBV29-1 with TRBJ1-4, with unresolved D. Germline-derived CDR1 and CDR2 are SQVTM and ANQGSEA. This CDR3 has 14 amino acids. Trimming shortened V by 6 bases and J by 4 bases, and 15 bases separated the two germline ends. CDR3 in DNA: TGCAGCGTCCCCTGGGGTTCCGGTAATGAAAAACTGTTTTTT. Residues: CSVPWGSGNEKLFF.

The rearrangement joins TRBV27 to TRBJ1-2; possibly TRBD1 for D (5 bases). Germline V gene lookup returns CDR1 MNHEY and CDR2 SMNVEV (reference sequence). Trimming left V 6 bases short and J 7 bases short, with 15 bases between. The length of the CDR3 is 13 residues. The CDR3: CASRHTRVRGYTF. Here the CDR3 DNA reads TGTGCCAGCAGACATACCAGGGTTCGTGGCTACACCTTC.

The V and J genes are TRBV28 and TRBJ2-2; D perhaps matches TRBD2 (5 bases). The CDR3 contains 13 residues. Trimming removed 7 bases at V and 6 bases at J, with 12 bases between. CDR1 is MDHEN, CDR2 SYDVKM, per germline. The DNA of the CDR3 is TGTGCCAGCAATCCGCCGGAGGCCGGGGAGCTGTTTTTT. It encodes CASNPPEAGELFF. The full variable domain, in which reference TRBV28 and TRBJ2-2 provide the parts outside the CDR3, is DVKVTQSSRYLVKRTGEKVFLECVQDMDHENMFWYRQDPGLGLRLIYFSYDVKMKEKGDIPEGYSVSREKKERFSLILESASTNQTSMYLCASNPPEAGELFFGEGSRLTVL.

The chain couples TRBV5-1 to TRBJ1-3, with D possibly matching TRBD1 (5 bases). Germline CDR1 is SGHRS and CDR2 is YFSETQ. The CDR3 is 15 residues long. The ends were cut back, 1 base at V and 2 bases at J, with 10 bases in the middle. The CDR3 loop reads CASSLRGVTGNTIYF. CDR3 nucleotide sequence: TGCGCCAGCAGCTTGAGAGGGGTGACTGGAAACACCATATATTTT.

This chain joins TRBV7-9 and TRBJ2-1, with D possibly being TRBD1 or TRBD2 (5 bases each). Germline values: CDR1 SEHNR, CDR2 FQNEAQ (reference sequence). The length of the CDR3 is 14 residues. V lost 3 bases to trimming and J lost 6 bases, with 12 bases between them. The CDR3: CASSFQGEGNEQFF. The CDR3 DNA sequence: TGTGCCAGCAGCTTTCAGGGAGAGGGCAATGAGCAGTTCTTC.

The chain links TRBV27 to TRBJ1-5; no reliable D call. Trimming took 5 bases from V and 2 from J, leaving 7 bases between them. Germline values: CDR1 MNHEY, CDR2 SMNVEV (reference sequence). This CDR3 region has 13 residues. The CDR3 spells CASSPVGNQPQHF. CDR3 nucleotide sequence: TGTGCCAGCAGTCCCGTGGGCAATCAGCCCCAGCATTTT.

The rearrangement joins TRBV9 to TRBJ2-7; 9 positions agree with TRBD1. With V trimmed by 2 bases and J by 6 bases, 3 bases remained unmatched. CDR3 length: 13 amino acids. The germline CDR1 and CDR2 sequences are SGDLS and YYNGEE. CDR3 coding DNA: TGTGCCAGCAGCGTCGGGGACAGGGCCGAGCAGTACTTC. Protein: CASSVGDRAEQYF.

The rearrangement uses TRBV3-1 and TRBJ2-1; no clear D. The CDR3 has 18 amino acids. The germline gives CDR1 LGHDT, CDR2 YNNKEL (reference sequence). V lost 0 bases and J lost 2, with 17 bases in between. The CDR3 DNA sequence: TGTGCCAGCAGCCAAGATATCTCCGGTGCGGATACCTACAATGAGCAGTTCTTC. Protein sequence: CASSQDISGADTYNEQFF.

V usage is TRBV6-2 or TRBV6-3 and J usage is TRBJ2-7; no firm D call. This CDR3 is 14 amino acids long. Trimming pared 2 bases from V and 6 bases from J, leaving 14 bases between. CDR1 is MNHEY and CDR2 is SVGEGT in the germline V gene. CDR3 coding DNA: TGTGCCAGCAGTTACGGGCAGTCCTCCGGCGAGCAGTACTTC. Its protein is CASSYGQSSGEQYF.

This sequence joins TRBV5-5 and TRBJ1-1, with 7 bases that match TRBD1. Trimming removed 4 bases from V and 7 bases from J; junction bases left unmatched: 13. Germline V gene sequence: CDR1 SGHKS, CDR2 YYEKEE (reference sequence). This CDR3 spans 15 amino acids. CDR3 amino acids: CASSLRETGNDEAFF. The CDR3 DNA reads TGTGCCAGCAGCCTAAGAGAGACAGGGAACGATGAAGCTTTCTTT.

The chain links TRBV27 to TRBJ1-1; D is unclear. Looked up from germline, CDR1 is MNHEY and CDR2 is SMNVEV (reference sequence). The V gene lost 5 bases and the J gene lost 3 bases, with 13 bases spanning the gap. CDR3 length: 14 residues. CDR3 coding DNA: TGTGCCAGCAGTCCGGACGATGGGGACACTGAAGCTTTCTTT. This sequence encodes CASSPDDGDTEAFF.

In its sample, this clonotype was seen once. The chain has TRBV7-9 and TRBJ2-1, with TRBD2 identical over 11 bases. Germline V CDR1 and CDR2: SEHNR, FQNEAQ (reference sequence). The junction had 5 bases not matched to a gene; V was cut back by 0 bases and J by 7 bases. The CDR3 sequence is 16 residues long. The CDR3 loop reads CASSLALAGGKNEQFF. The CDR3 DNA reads TGTGCCAGCAGCTTAGCCTTAGCGGGAGGGAAGAATGAGCAGTTCTTC.

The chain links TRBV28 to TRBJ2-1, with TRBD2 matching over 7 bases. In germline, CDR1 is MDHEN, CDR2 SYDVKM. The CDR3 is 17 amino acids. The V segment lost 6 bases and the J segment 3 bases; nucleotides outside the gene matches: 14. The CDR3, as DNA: TGTGCCAGCAGCCAGAACCTAGCGGAGTGGGGCTACAATGAGCAGTTCTTC. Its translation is CASSQNLAEWGYNEQFF.

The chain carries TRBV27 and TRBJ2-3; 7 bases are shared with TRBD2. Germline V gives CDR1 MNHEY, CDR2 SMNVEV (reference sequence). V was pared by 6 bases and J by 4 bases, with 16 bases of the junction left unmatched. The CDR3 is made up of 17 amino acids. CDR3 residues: CASRQHLAERRSDTQYF. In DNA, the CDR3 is TGTGCCAGCAGACAACACCTAGCGGAGCGACGTTCAGATACGCAGTATTTT.

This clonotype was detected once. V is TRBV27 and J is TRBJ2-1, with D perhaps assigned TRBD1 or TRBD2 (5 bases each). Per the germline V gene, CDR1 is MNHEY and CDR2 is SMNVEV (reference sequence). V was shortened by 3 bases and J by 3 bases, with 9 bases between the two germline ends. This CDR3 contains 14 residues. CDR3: CASSFGDHYNEQFF. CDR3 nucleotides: TGTGCCAGCAGTTTTGGGGACCACTACAATGAGCAGTTCTTC.

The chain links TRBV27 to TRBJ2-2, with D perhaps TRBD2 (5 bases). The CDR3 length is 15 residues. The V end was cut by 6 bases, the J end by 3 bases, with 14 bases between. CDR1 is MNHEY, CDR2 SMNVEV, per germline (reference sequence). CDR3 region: CASRSRTPYTGELFF. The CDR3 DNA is TGTGCCAGCAGATCCCGGACTCCCTACACCGGGGAGCTGTTTTTT.

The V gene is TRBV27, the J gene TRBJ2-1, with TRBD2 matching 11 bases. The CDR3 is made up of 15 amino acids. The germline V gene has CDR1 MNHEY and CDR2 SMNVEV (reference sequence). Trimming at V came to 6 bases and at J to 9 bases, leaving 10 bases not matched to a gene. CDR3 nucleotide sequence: TGTGCCAGCAGCCCCGGGACTAGCGGAAGGGGTGAGCAGTTCTTC. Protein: CASSPGTSGRGEQFF.

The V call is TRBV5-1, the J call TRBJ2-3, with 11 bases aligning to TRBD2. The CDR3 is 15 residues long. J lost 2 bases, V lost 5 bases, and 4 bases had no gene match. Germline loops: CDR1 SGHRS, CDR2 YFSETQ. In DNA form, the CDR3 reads TGCGCCAGCAGATCGGGACTAGCGGCCACAGATACGCAGTATTTT. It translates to CASRSGLAATDTQYF.

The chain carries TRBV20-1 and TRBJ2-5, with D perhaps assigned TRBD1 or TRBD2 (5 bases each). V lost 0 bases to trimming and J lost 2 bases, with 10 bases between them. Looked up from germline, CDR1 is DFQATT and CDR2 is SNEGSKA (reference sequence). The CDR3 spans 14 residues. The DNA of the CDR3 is TGCAGTGCTAGAGATATCGGGGCTCAAGAGACCCAGTACTTC. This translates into CSARDIGAQETQYF.